This T cell receptor beta chain is drawn from a study of shared clonotypes between healthy human individuals. About the study: Three plates each covered CD4 naive and memory; CD8 naive two, CD8 memory one.

Turning to this clone: Its antigen is not known.

As handled by the study authors: Filtering was not the same, since immunoSEQ gave junction-only sequences without quality scores. TCRdb's table, derived via immunoSEQ multiplex PCR, lists solely in-frame clones and lacks some. V, J and clone size are those of that table, while D and trimming were read from the DNA. The data contain about 2.3 million clones, over 90% of them singletons. Whole-study findings and limits: Rarefaction exposed incomplete sorted-subset sequencing despite large depth. As a rule, naive subsets had a larger estimated richness than memory subsets.

This TCR came from a man younger than 30 in good health. Some clones in this sample may be carry-over from other donors' samples. The sample comprised naive CD4+ T cells from PBMCs. The subset is: CD45RA+ positively selected.

The CDR3 region is CASSFGQSQETQYF. The CDR3 DNA sequence: TGTGCCAGCAGCTTCGGACAGTCCCAAGAGACCCAGTACTTC. The chain couples TRBV7-8 to TRBJ2-5, with D perhaps matching TRBD1 (6 bases). In germline, CDR1 is SGHVS, CDR2 FQNEAQ. Trimming cost V 3 bases and J 1 base, with 9 bases left between them. The CDR3 loop spans 14 amino acids.